The 14 T cell receptor beta chains in this list originate from one sample, sequenced in a study of T-cell memory formation after mild COVID-19. TCRdb ran MiXCR on the 5' RACE reads and lists one entry per CDR3 protein. The table records around 310,000 distinct CDR3 sequences, 20% to 25% of them present only once. Source material: PBMCs or a T cell subset sorted from them (not recorded which). The receptors stem from a man between 18 and 35 years old who had mild COVID-19 (a few samples of this study predate the infection). Cell type and time point are not known.

This clonotype was seen a few times. This chain links TRBV7-9 with TRBJ2-3; D ambiguous. This CDR3 spans 14 amino acids. V lost 1 base and J lost 5, with 10 bases in between. The germline gives CDR1 SEHNR, CDR2 FQNEAQ (reference sequence). Written as DNA, the CDR3 is TGTGCCAGCAGCTTAGTGGGCCTCCTAGATACGCAGTATTTT. It specifies CASSLVGLLDTQYF.

There are many counts of this clonotype. This chain links TRBV5-1 with TRBJ1-2, with D unresolved. CDR3 size: 14 residues. CDR1 is SGHRS and CDR2 is YFSETQ in the germline V gene. Trimming removed 1 base at V and 7 bases at J, with 14 bases between. The DNA of the CDR3 is TGCGCCAGCAGCTTGAGTCAGGCGGGCGGTGGCTACACCTTC. It specifies CASSLSQAGGGYTF. The full variable domain, completed using reference TRBV5-1 and TRBJ1-2, is KAGVTQTPRYLIKTRGQQVTLSCSPISGHRSVSWYQQTPGQGLQFLFEYFSETQRNKGNFPGRFSGRQFSNSRSEMNVSTLELGDSALYLCASSLSQAGGGYTFGSGTRLTVV.

The chain links TRBV18 to TRBJ2-7, with 7 positions matching TRBD1. The V gene's germline CDR1 is KGHSH and CDR2 LQKENI. Trimming cost V 2 bases and J 2 bases; bases outside gene matches: 3. The CDR3 is made up of 14 amino acids. This CDR3 is CASSPTGTAYEQYV. The CDR3 bases are TGTGCCAGCTCACCAACAGGGACAGCCTACGAGCAGTACGTC.

This clonotype came up many times. The chain is built from TRBV12-3 or TRBV12-4 and TRBJ2-1; D is uncertain. The V end was cut by 0 bases, the J end by 3 bases, with 6 bases between. CDR3 length equals 14 residues. The DNA for the CDR3 is TGTGCCAGCAGTTTAGCCCATGTCTACAATGAGCAGTTCTTC. Amino acid sequence: CASSLAHVYNEQFF.

This clonotype was seen a few times. This chain connects TRBV7-2 to TRBJ2-5; D is uncertain. This CDR3 has 13 residues. CDR1 and CDR2 (germline): SGHTA, FQGNSA. Trimming shortened V by 1 base and J by 5 bases, and 8 bases separated the two germline ends. CDR3 bases: TGTGCCAGCAGCTTAGAGCCCGCGGAGACCCAGTACTTC. Protein sequence: CASSLEPAETQYF. The variable domain in full, completed from reference TRBV7-2 and TRBJ2-5, reads GAGVSQSPSNKVTEKGKDVELRCDPISGHTALYWYRQSLGQGLEFLIYFQGNSAPDKSGLPSDRFSAERTGGSVSTLTIQRTQQEDSAVYLCASSLEPAETQYFGPGTRLLVL.

This clonotype was seen more than once but under ten times. The rearrangement links TRBV9 to TRBJ1-2; perhaps TRBD1 as D (5 bases). The germline CDR1 and CDR2 sequences are SGDLS and YYNGEE. The CDR3 totals 17 residues. Trimming removed 0 bases at V and 5 bases at J, with 20 bases between. CDR3 nucleotides: TGTGCCAGCAGCGTAGAATCCTATCCCCCAGCAGGGTATGGCTACACCTTC. It codes for CASSVESYPPAGYGYTF.

A few counts support this clonotype. This clone may be a read error of a much larger clone one base away. The chain uses TRBV11-2 and TRBJ1-1; 7 nucleotides align to TRBD1. The length of the CDR3 is 16 residues. Trimming removed 2 bases from V and 12 bases from J; junction bases left unmatched: 18. Per the germline V gene, CDR1 is SGHAT and CDR2 is FQNNGV. Here the CDR3 reads CASSLTQGGSRAPPFF. The CDR3 bases are TGTGCCAGCAGCTTAACGCAGGGGGGCTCTAGGGCTCCTCCTTTCTTT.

The chain joins TRBV5-1 to TRBJ2-2, with D possibly TRBD2 on 6 matching bases. The CDR3 consists of 13 residues. CDR1 and CDR2 (germline): SGHRS, YFSETQ. V gave up 3 bases and J gave up 6 bases, with 9 bases separating them. CDR3 region: CASSWRGSGELFF. In DNA, the CDR3 is TGCGCCAGCAGCTGGCGGGGATCCGGGGAGCTGTTTTTT.

The gene calls are TRBV6-6 and TRBJ1-2, with 10 bases fitting TRBD1. V was clipped by 6 bases and J by 7 bases; unmatched bases: 11. The CDR3 loop spans 15 amino acids. Germline lookup yields CDR1 MNHNY and CDR2 SVGAGI (reference sequence). The CDR3 sequence is CASSSLDRGARGYTF. The CDR3 nucleotides are TGTGCCAGCAGCTCCCTGGACAGGGGGGCTCGTGGCTACACCTTC.

This clonotype was seen many times. This sequence joins TRBV7-2 and TRBJ2-6, with TRBD1 as a possible D gene (5 bases). This CDR3 has 15 amino acids. Trimming took off 6 bases at V and 1 base at J, with 10 bases between the two ends. The germline V gene encodes CDR1 SGHTA and CDR2 FQGNSA. The CDR3 coding sequence is TGTGCCAGCAGTACCTCAGGGTCTGGGGCCAACGTCCTGACTTTC. Residues: CASSTSGSGANVLTF.

This clonotype appeared a few times. The chain links TRBV5-1 to TRBJ2-5; D tentatively reads TRBD1 or TRBD2 (5 bases each). The length of the CDR3 is 14 residues. The V end was cut by 7 bases, the J end by 2 bases, with 15 bases between. Germline CDR1 reads SGHRS; CDR2 reads YFSETQ. CDR3 sequence reads: CASRGGDAQETQYF. The CDR3 nucleotides read TGCGCCAGCCGGGGTGGGGACGCTCAAGAGACCCAGTACTTC.

The chain employs TRBV7-8 and TRBJ1-5; D is uncertain. CDR1 and CDR2 (germline): SGHVS, FQNEAQ. The CDR3 is made up of 14 amino acids. Trimming removed 2 bases from V and 6 bases from J, with 11 bases in between. The CDR3, as DNA: TGTGCCAGCAGCTTATTGTTTTCTGGTCAGCCCCAGCATTTT. Residues: CASSLLFSGQPQHF.

The chain recombines TRBV6-5 with TRBJ2-5; tentative D call: TRBD2 (6 bases). The germline V and J ends were trimmed by 6 bases and 2 bases, with 13 bases remaining between them. The germline gives CDR1 MNHEY, CDR2 SVGAGI. The CDR3 extends over 14 amino acids. As DNA, the CDR3 is TGTGCCAGCAGCGGAGGGCTGGAGCAAGAGACCCAGTACTTC. Its protein is CASSGGLEQETQYF.

This clonotype was counted a few times. The genes are TRBV10-1 and TRBJ2-3, with a weak D call TRBD2 (5 bases). This CDR3 region has 15 residues. CDR1 and CDR2 from the germline V gene are WNHNN and SYGVQD (reference sequence). The ends were cut back, 0 bases at V and 5 bases at J, with 12 bases in the middle. CDR3 sequence reads: CASSESPSGGDTQYF. For the CDR3, the DNA is TGCGCCAGCAGTGAGTCGCCGAGCGGTGGAGATACGCAGTATTTT.